One sample yielded the 2 T cell receptor beta chains listed below, sequenced in a study of T cells in Graves' hyperthyroidism and ophthalmopathy. TCR beta CDR3 region amplification was performed from RNA transcripts. The HTBI primer set was used in a first-round RT-PCR of the TCR CDR3. TCRdb redid the calling of the multiplex PCR reads with MiXCR, one entry per CDR3 protein. The sample consists of about 590,000 distinct CDR3 sequences, 14% of them appearing once. The sample was blood. Receptors originate from a woman younger than 35 with Graves' ophthalmopathy.

This clonotype has a count of ten or more. The chain has TRBV6-1 and TRBJ1-4, with D perhaps TRBD1 (6 bases). With 6 bases removed from V and 7 bases from J, the gap between germline ends came to 21 bases. This CDR3 has 16 residues. The germline V gene encodes CDR1 MNHNS and CDR2 SASEGT. CDR3 sequence reads: CASSKNSDSDGEKLFF. As DNA, the CDR3 is TGTGCCAGCAGCAAGAACTCGGACAGTGACGGTGAAAAACTGTTTTTT.

This clonotype turned up a few times. The V and J genes are TRBV6-6 and TRBJ2-1; 8 nucleotides agree with TRBD2. Germline CDR1 MNHNY, CDR2 SVGAGI (reference sequence). Germline trimming cut 0 bases from V and 6 bases from J; bases unmatched to any gene: 10. The length of the CDR3 is 17 residues. In nucleotides, the CDR3 is TGTGCCAGCAGTTACTCGCCCGCGGGAGGAGCGGGCAATGAGCAGTTCTTC. Residues: CASSYSPAGGAGNEQFF.